The entry below gives a single T cell receptor beta chain sequence along with its context. The antigen remains unidentified. The entry originates in a study of cytomegalovirus exposure and HLA in healthy donors. Whole-study results and caveats: Approximately 17,000 TCR beta sequences were associated with HLA alleles at 0.05 false discovery rate in a later analysis.

Use of 60 Vbeta and 13 Jbeta primers characterized the PCR. Clones were read by immunoSEQ multiplex PCR, and TCRdb kept only the in-frame ones, dropping some. The profile shows roughly 100,000 clones, over 9.5% of them singletons. The germline gives CDR1 LGHNA, CDR2 YSLEER. The ends were cut back, 1 base at V and 0 bases at J, with 13 bases in the middle. The CDR3 has 17 residues. Sample: PBMCs. The V and J genes are TRBV4-3 and TRBJ1-3; D perhaps matches TRBD1 (5 bases). This receptor was identified in a man between 35 and 55 years old in good health and CMV-seropositive. The chain's CDR3 is CASSQAWGRVSGNTIYF. The DNA of the CDR3 is TGCGCCAGCAGCCAAGCTTGGGGCCGAGTCTCTGGAAACACCATATATTTT.